Below, 24 T cell receptor beta chains from the same sample are listed, as sequenced in a study of blood T cell repertoires in COVID-19. Assay used: immunoSEQ multiplex PCR; TCRdb lists only in-frame clones, some missing. The table records fewer than 500,000 clones, more than 80% of them present only once. Sequenced input: peripheral blood. These receptors were obtained from a young woman with active or convalescent COVID-19.

The chain uses TRBV19 and TRBJ2-3; TRBD2 matches at 8 bases. The CDR3 runs 14 residues. Germline-derived CDR1 and CDR2 are LNHDA and SQIVND (reference sequence). Germline trimming cut 6 bases from V and 2 bases from J; bases unmatched to any gene: 4. The CDR3 DNA follows: TGTGCCAGTAGCAGCGGGAGCCCCACAGATACGCAGTATTTT. Amino acid sequence: CASSSGSPTDTQYF.

The chain carries TRBV27 and TRBJ2-7; 7 nucleotides line up with TRBD1. The CDR3 length is 13 residues. J gave up 6 bases and V 3 bases, and 5 bases lay outside the gene matches. The V gene's germline CDR1 is MNHEY and CDR2 SMNVEV (reference sequence). The CDR3 loop reads CASSFATGSEQYF. The CDR3 DNA follows: TGTGCCAGCAGTTTCGCGACAGGGTCCGAGCAGTACTTC.

This sequence joins TRBV10-3 and TRBJ1-2; no clear D. Germline CDR1 and CDR2: ENHRY and SYGVKD. The CDR3 length is 13 residues. V was trimmed by 9 bases and J by 4 bases, leaving 15 bases between them. The CDR3 DNA reads as TGTGCCATACAGAGGACTGAATCCTATGGCTACACCTTC. Translating it yields CAIQRTESYGYTF.

The genes are TRBV11-3 and TRBJ1-5; D remains ambiguous. In germline, CDR1 is SGHNT, CDR2 YENEEA. The ends were cut back, 2 bases at V and 5 bases at J, with 19 bases in the middle. This CDR3 has 17 amino acids. The CDR3 loop reads CASSLIWSPEVHQPQHF. As DNA, the CDR3 is TGTGCCAGCAGCTTAATATGGTCCCCGGAGGTCCATCAGCCCCAGCATTTT.

The chain has TRBV7-6 and TRBJ2-2; 7 nucleotides match TRBD1. V shed 4 bases and J 6 bases; nucleotides not matched to a gene: 14. There are 17 residues in the CDR3. Germline V gene sequence: CDR1 SGHVS, CDR2 FNYEAQ. In DNA, the CDR3 is TGTGCCAGCAGCTCTGCGCAACAGGGGAGTATGGCCGGGGAGCTGTTTTTT. Translating it yields CASSSAQQGSMAGELFF.

The chain uses TRBV2 and TRBJ1-1; D uncertain. The CDR3 contains 15 residues. Trimming cost V 0 bases and J 1 base, with 9 bases left between them. From germline, CDR1 is SNHLY and CDR2 FYNNEI. For the CDR3, the DNA is TGTGCCAGCAGTGAAGCGCCAGGCAGGAACACTGAAGCTTTCTTT. It is translated as CASSEAPGRNTEAFF.

The V and J genes are TRBV20-1 and TRBJ2-5; 10 positions match TRBD2. Trimming at V came to 3 bases and at J to 5 bases, leaving 12 bases not matched to a gene. CDR1 DFQATT and CDR2 SNEGSKA come from the germline V gene (reference sequence). The CDR3 covers 16 residues. The CDR3 bases are TGCAGTGCTAGTATATTTCCAGCGGGGGGGAGGGAGACCCAGTACTTC. The encoded protein is CSASIFPAGGRETQYF.

The chain links TRBV9 to TRBJ1-2, with 10 bases aligning to TRBD1. This CDR3 has 16 residues. CDR1 and CDR2 (germline): SGDLS, YYNGEE. V shed 2 bases and J 8 bases; nucleotides not matched to a gene: 12. This CDR3 is CASSVDPGQGRRGYTF. The CDR3 DNA sequence: TGTGCCAGCAGCGTCGACCCGGGACAGGGGCGTAGAGGCTACACCTTC.

The chain is built from TRBV7-2 and TRBJ2-2; D gene uncertain. The CDR3 is 17 residues long. The germline CDR1 and CDR2 sequences are SGHTA and FQGNSA. Between the trimmed V and J ends, which lost 8 bases and 0 bases, there was a span of 19 bases. Written as DNA, the CDR3 is TGTGCCAGCGGAGCCCGTAAGTATCTCGCGAACACCGGGGAGCTGTTTTTT. It is translated as CASGARKYLANTGELFF.

V gene TRBV21-1 combines with J gene TRBJ2-2; the D call of TRBD2 is as the table states it, not checked on the DNA. TRBV21-1 is a pseudogene. There are 19 residues in the CDR3. CDR3 sequence: CASSKLSSRRDDYTGELFF. CDR3 nucleotide sequence: TGTGCCAGCAGCAAATTATCTTCTCGGCGGGATGATTACACCGGGGAGCTGTTTTTT.

This clone was detected only once. CDR3 sequence: CASSLEGDRGLNEQFF. The CDR3 DNA follows: TGTGCCAGCAGCTTGGAGGGGGACAGGGGACTAAATGAGCAGTTCTTC. The chain joins TRBV5-4 to TRBJ2-1, with 10 bases that match TRBD1. The CDR3 contains 16 residues. V shed 0 bases and J 7 bases; nucleotides not matched to a gene: 7. The germline gives CDR1 SGHNT, CDR2 YYREEE (reference sequence).

J is TRBJ1-2 and V is TRBV6-5; 7 nucleotides align to TRBD1. This CDR3 is 15 amino acids long. V trimming: 0 bases; J trimming: 7 bases; junction bases outside the gene matches: 8. CDR1 and CDR2 (germline): MNHEY, SVGAGI. CDR3 coding DNA: TGTGCCAGCAGTTACTCCAACCCCCAGGGGGGTGGCTACACCTTC. This translates into CASSYSNPQGGGYTF.

This chain uses TRBV3-1 (or the pseudogene TRBV3-2) with TRBJ2-2; a weak D match, TRBD1 (5 bases). V lost 4 bases to trimming and J lost 1 base, with 13 bases between them. This CDR3 comprises 16 residues. The V gene's germline CDR1 is LGHDT and CDR2 YNNKEL (reference sequence). The CDR3 bases are TGTGCCAGCAGCCGAGGATGGGGCCTGAACACCGGGGAGCTGTTTTTT. It specifies CASSRGWGLNTGELFF.

The J gene is TRBJ2-7, the V gene TRBV7-9; TRBD2 might be the D (5 bases). V was clipped by 7 bases and J by 0 bases, with 16 bases between them. The CDR3 spans 15 residues. The germline CDR1 and CDR2 sequences are SEHNR and FQNEAQ (reference sequence). In nucleotides, the CDR3 is TGTGCCAGCACATCTAATAGCGCCAGCTCCTACGAGCAGTACTTC. Protein product: CASTSNSASSYEQYF.

The chain uses TRBV27 and TRBJ2-5; TRBD1 aligns across 7 bases. Germline-derived CDR1 and CDR2 are MNHEY and SMNVEV (reference sequence). The CDR3 loop spans 16 amino acids. Germline trimming cut 5 bases from V and 2 bases from J; bases unmatched to any gene: 11. CDR3 in DNA: TGTGCCAGCAGTCCGACCAAAGGGGGCAGACAAGAGACCCAGTACTTC. Translation: CASSPTKGGRQETQYF.

The rearrangement joins TRBV19 to TRBJ1-5; possibly TRBD1 for D (5 bases). Germline lookup yields CDR1 LNHDA and CDR2 SQIVND (reference sequence). The CDR3 has 15 amino acids. V lost 0 bases and J lost 5, with 11 bases in between. The CDR3 DNA sequence: TGTGCCAGTAGTATAGATCGCCGGGGGGATCAGCCCCAGCATTTT. This encodes CASSIDRRGDQPQHF.

V and J are TRBV6-6 and TRBJ1-4; possible D gene TRBD1, 5 bases. CDR1 is MNHNY and CDR2 is SVGAGI in the germline V gene (reference sequence). Trimming took 6 bases from V and 8 from J, leaving 22 bases between them. CDR3 length equals 16 residues. The CDR3 protein is CASRSSGPQSGEKLFF. CDR3 DNA: TGTGCCAGCAGATCCTCCGGGCCCCAATCAGGGGAAAAACTGTTTTTT.

This chain links TRBV28 with TRBJ1-1, with D possibly matching TRBD1 (5 bases). The CDR3 loop spans 13 amino acids. Trimming shortened V by 5 bases and J by 3 bases, and 10 bases separated the two germline ends. Germline lookup yields CDR1 MDHEN and CDR2 SYDVKM. The DNA of the CDR3 is TGTGCCAGCAGTCTGGACACCTACACTGAAGCTTTCTTT. It yields the protein CASSLDTYTEAFF. Supplemented by reference TRBV28 and TRBJ1-1, the full variable domain reads DVKVTQSSRYLVKRTGEKVFLECVQDMDHENMFWYRQDPGLGLRLIYFSYDVKMKEKGDIPEGYSVSREKKERFSLILESASTNQTSMYLCASSLDTYTEAFFGQGTRLTVV.

This clone was counted only a few times. The V gene is TRBV19, the J gene TRBJ1-2; 9 bases line up with TRBD1. Germline assignment: CDR1 LNHDA and CDR2 SQIVND (reference sequence). After removal of 7 bases from V and 2 bases from J, the junction contained 8 bases not matched to a gene. This CDR3 has 15 residues. CDR3 in DNA: TGTGCCAGTACTCTTTCAACAGGGGGCAACTATGGCTACACCTTC. This translates into CASTLSTGGNYGYTF.

The rearrangement links TRBV10-2 to TRBJ2-1, with 8 bases that match TRBD2. The ends lost 8 bases at V and 5 bases at J; junction bases unmatched: 11. Germline CDR1 and CDR2: WSHSY and SAAADI. The CDR3 runs 15 residues. CDR3 sequence reads: CASAQGGGGNNEQFF. The CDR3 bases are TGCGCCAGCGCGCAAGGAGGCGGGGGGAACAATGAGCAGTTCTTC.

The V call is TRBV3-1 (or the pseudogene TRBV3-2), the J call TRBJ1-4; 8 bases match TRBD1. Trimming at V came to 0 bases and at J to 7 bases, leaving 1 base not matched to a gene. Germline V gene lookup returns CDR1 LGHDT and CDR2 YNNKEL (reference sequence). The CDR3 runs 14 residues. This CDR3 is CASSQDGTGEKLFF. Here the CDR3 DNA reads TGTGCCAGCAGCCAAGATGGGACAGGTGAAAAACTGTTTTTT.

The V and J genes are TRBV18 and TRBJ2-1; D might be TRBD1 (6 bases). The CDR3 consists of 14 residues. The germline V gene encodes CDR1 KGHSH and CDR2 LQKENI. Trimming took 1 base from V and 7 from J, leaving 11 bases between them. The CDR3 nucleotides are TGTGCCAGCTCACCACGTAAACAGGGAAATGAGCAGTTCTTC. Translated: CASSPRKQGNEQFF.

The chain carries TRBV5-8 and TRBJ1-1, with D maybe TRBD1 (5 bases). CDR1 and CDR2 (germline): SGHTS, YDEGEE. The germline V and J ends were trimmed by 2 bases and 3 bases, with 17 bases remaining between them. The CDR3 is made up of 16 amino acids. Here the CDR3 DNA reads TGTGCCAGCAGCTTATGGGTAGGGGTGGTGGACACTGAAGCTTTCTTT. Its protein product is CASSLWVGVVDTEAFF.

This chain uses TRBV7-9 with TRBJ2-7; 11 bases fit TRBD2. Trimming cost V 6 bases and J 3 bases; bases outside gene matches: 4. Germline CDR1 is SEHNR and CDR2 is FQNEAQ (reference sequence). The CDR3 sequence is 14 residues long. CDR3 nucleotide sequence: TGTGCCAGCAGTAGACTAGCGGGAATCTACGAGCAGTACTTC. Translated, it gives CASSRLAGIYEQYF.